The entry below describes one T cell receptor beta chain. Antigen: not known. The study ran its PCR with 60 Vbeta and 13 Jbeta primers. TCRdb's table, derived via immunoSEQ multiplex PCR, lists solely in-frame clones and lacks some. The sample shows more than 95,000 clones, around four fifths of them seen only once. This entry belongs to a study of cytomegalovirus exposure and HLA in healthy donors. General study findings and limits: Generally TCR sequences proved uncommon, though certain public TCRs appeared in numerous donors. In presence/absence analyses, roughly uniform sequencing depth across donors was assumed. Follow-up analysis later connected one missense variant in DCLRE1C with trimming of TCR beta V- and J-genes. In the analysis, some V segments, TRBV6-2 and TRBV6-3 included, were excluded as indistinguishable.

This CDR3 is 15 amino acids long. CDR1 MDHEN and CDR2 SYDVKM come from the germline V gene. With 6 bases removed from V and 0 bases from J, the gap between germline ends came to 14 bases. The sequence came from a man in his late teens or twenties in good health and CMV-seropositive. The chain couples TRBV28 to TRBJ1-2; D call uncertain. The sequenced sample consisted of PBMCs. The DNA of the CDR3 is TGTGCCAGCAGCTCCTGGAGGGAGTCTAACTATGGCTACACCTTC. Its protein product is CASSSWRESNYGYTF.